The 26 T cell receptor beta chains below were found in one sample sequenced in a study of T-cell reconstitution after alpha-beta-depleted transplantation in children. Unique molecular identifiers were incorporated when the TCRbeta library was constructed. TCRdb reprocessed the PCR reads via MiXCR and lists one record per CDR3 protein. The table shows around 500,000 distinct CDR3 sequences, with around 12% occurring only once. The source material was PBMCs from the stem cell graft donor, sampled from the stem cell graft. These receptors all stem from a human donor who donated a stem cell graft to a child with combined immunodeficiency.

This clonotype was recorded many times. The chain uses TRBV5-1 and TRBJ2-7; TRBD2 aligns across 8 bases. With V trimmed by 0 bases and J by 5 bases, 4 bases remained unmatched. Per the germline V gene, CDR1 is SGHRS and CDR2 is YFSETQ. This CDR3 comprises 14 residues. The CDR3 protein is CASSLAGREDEQYF. CDR3 in DNA: TGCGCCAGCAGCTTGGCCGGGAGGGAAGACGAGCAGTACTTC.

This clonotype was seen repeatedly, ten times or more. V and J are TRBV7-2 and TRBJ2-1; 12 nucleotides agree with TRBD2. The junction had 7 bases not matched to a gene; V was cut back by 0 bases and J by 4 bases. Germline CDR1 SGHTA, CDR2 FQGNSA. The CDR3 contains 18 residues. In nucleotides, the CDR3 is TGTGCCAGCAGCTTAGCGATATGGACTAGCGGGGTATACAATGAGCAGTTCTTC. Its translation is CASSLAIWTSGVYNEQFF. The complete variable domain, with remaining parts taken from reference TRBV7-2 and TRBJ2-1, reads GAGVSQSPSNKVTEKGKDVELRCDPISGHTALYWYRQSLGQGLEFLIYFQGNSAPDKSGLPSDRFSAERTGGSVSTLTIQRTQQEDSAVYLCASSLAIWTSGVYNEQFFGPGTRLTVL.

The chain is built from TRBV11-2 and TRBJ1-1; D not certain. This CDR3 has 15 amino acids. Trimming removed 3 bases from V and 3 bases from J, with 14 bases in between. Germline values: CDR1 SGHAT, CDR2 FQNNGV. The CDR3 DNA reads as TGTGCCAGCAGCTTTGGGGTCCTTGCGGACACTGAAGCTTTCTTT. Its translation: CASSFGVLADTEAFF. The variable domain in full, with the rest retrieved from reference TRBV11-2 and TRBJ1-1, is EAGVAQSPRYKIIEKRQSVAFWCNPISGHATLYWYQQILGQGPKLLIQFQNNGVVDDSQLPKDRFSAERLKGVDSTLKIQPAKLEDSAVYLCASSFGVLADTEAFFGQGTRLTVV.

This clonotype has a count of ten or more. One junction end does not reproduce the germline sequence, and a read error may be involved. The chain carries TRBV7-8 and TRBJ1-6; no clear D gene. Germline loops: CDR1 SGHVS, CDR2 FQNEAQ. The CDR3 has 13 amino acids. The CDR3 DNA follows: TGTGCTAGCAGCTTAGCGCGGGATTCACCCCTCCACTTT. Translating gives CASSLARDSPLHF.

This clonotype was observed at least ten times. The chain combines TRBV29-1 with TRBJ2-1; D gene ambiguous. The germline V and J ends were trimmed by 7 bases and 1 base, with 11 bases remaining between them. Germline V lookup: CDR1 SQVTM, CDR2 ANQGSEA. This CDR3 has 13 residues. The CDR3 DNA is TGCAGCGCCAGTCCTTTTTCCTACAATGAGCAGTTCTTC. Protein: CSASPFSYNEQFF.

The rearrangement uses TRBV6-5 and TRBJ2-5, with a weak D call TRBD2 (5 bases). Germline loops: CDR1 MNHEY, CDR2 SVGAGI. CDR3 size: 13 residues. V was trimmed by 1 base and J by 9 bases, leaving 12 bases between them. The CDR3 loop reads CASSYFSAEAQYF. In DNA form, the CDR3 reads TGTGCCAGCAGTTACTTCTCGGCGGAGGCCCAGTACTTC.

The J gene is TRBJ1-3, the V gene TRBV12-3 or TRBV12-4; D unresolved. V was shortened by 6 bases and J by 0 bases, with 9 bases between the two germline ends. This CDR3 is 14 amino acids long. CDR3 DNA: TGTGCCAGCAGCTATCACGTCTCTGGAAACACCATATATTTT. It codes for CASSYHVSGNTIYF.

V usage is TRBV27 and J usage is TRBJ2-2; the D gene is possibly TRBD2 (5 bases). From germline, CDR1 is MNHEY and CDR2 SMNVEV (reference sequence). This CDR3 has 18 amino acids. With 7 bases removed from V and 4 bases from J, the gap between germline ends came to 25 bases. The CDR3, as DNA: TGTGCCAGCACTCTATGGCGCTCATCCGGGAAGGTCACCGGGGAGCTGTTTTTT. It codes for CASTLWRSSGKVTGELFF.

The chain couples TRBV29-1 to TRBJ2-7; the match to TRBD1 covers 10 bases. V dropped 3 bases and J dropped 4; count of bases not matched to a gene: 6. The CDR3 contains 14 residues. CDR1 is SQVTM and CDR2 is ANQGSEA in the germline V gene. This CDR3 is CSVDAGQGIYEQYF. The CDR3 region has the DNA TGCAGCGTTGATGCGGGACAGGGGATTTACGAGCAGTACTTC.

This clonotype has only a few counts. CDR3 DNA sequence: TGTGCCAGCCAGGGACTAGCGGGAGTTATACCTAGCACAGATACGCAGTATTTT. Translation: CASQGLAGVIPSTDTQYF. The V gene is TRBV27, the J gene TRBJ2-3; the match to TRBD2 covers 14 bases. After removal of 8 bases from V and 0 bases from J, the junction contained 10 bases not matched to a gene. The CDR3 sequence is 18 residues long. Germline V lookup: CDR1 MNHEY, CDR2 SMNVEV (reference sequence).

The CDR3 DNA is TGTGCCAGCAGTTACCCCCCGGGGAGGTTCCCAGATACGCAGTATTTT. Its protein product is CASSYPPGRFPDTQYF. V gene TRBV6-5 combines with J gene TRBJ2-3; a possible D gene is TRBD2 (6 bases). The germline V and J ends were trimmed by 2 bases and 4 bases, with 16 bases remaining between them. The CDR3 runs 16 residues. Germline CDR1 and CDR2: MNHEY and SVGAGI.

This clonotype came up many times. The V gene is TRBV3-1, the J gene TRBJ2-1; the D gene is possibly TRBD1 (5 bases). The germline V and J ends were trimmed by 1 base and 3 bases, with 10 bases remaining between them. The CDR3 contains 15 residues. Germline loops: CDR1 LGHDT, CDR2 YNNKEL (reference sequence). CDR3 sequence: CASSQGRGLYNEQFF. The CDR3 bases are TGTGCCAGCAGCCAAGGAAGGGGCCTCTACAATGAGCAGTTCTTC.

This chain uses TRBV5-6 with TRBJ1-2, with D uncertain. This CDR3 spans 12 amino acids. Germline loops: CDR1 SGHDT, CDR2 YYEEEE. With 2 bases removed from V and 5 bases from J, the gap between germline ends came to 7 bases. Here the CDR3 DNA reads TGTGCCAGCAGCTTTTTCCCGTATGGCTACACCTTC. Its protein is CASSFFPYGYTF. Supplemented by reference TRBV5-6 and TRBJ1-2, the full variable domain reads DAGVTQSPTHLIKTRGQQVTLRCSPKSGHDTVSWYQQALGQGPQFIFQYYEEEERQRGNFPDRFSGHQFPNYSSELNVNALLLGDSALYLCASSFFPYGYTFGSGTRLTVV.

In this sample, this clonotype turned up many times. This chain links TRBV6-5 with TRBJ2-5, with TRBD2 as a possible D gene (6 bases). V dropped 5 bases and J dropped 4 bases, with 20 bases sitting between them. There are 16 residues in the CDR3. CDR1 and CDR2 from the germline V gene are MNHEY and SVGAGI. The CDR3 bases are TGTGCCAGCAGTCCTTGGTACGGCCTGGAGGGAGAGACCCAGTACTTC. As protein: CASSPWYGLEGETQYF.

This clonotype was counted between two and nine times. The chain couples TRBV11-1 to TRBJ2-5; unclear D gene. CDR1 SGHAT and CDR2 FQDESV come from the germline V gene (reference sequence). The CDR3 totals 15 residues. Trimming left V 1 base short and J 2 bases short, with 11 bases between. The CDR3 sequence: CASSLGPEQQETQYF. CDR3 nucleotides: TGTGCCAGCAGCTTAGGGCCCGAGCAACAAGAGACCCAGTACTTC.

Ten or more counts support this clonotype. This chain links TRBV9 with TRBJ2-5; 12 bases line up with TRBD2. The junction had 10 bases not matched to a gene; V was cut back by 3 bases and J by 4 bases. The CDR3 length is 17 residues. CDR1 and CDR2 (germline): SGDLS, YYNGEE. The CDR3 DNA follows: TGTGCCAGCAGCGCGAAGGAGGGGGGACTAGCGGGAGAGACCCAGTACTTC. Protein product: CASSAKEGGLAGETQYF.

This clonotype occurred a few times. This chain uses TRBV4-2 with TRBJ1-1; D is unresolved. The germline V gene encodes CDR1 LGHNA and CDR2 YNFKEQ. Trimming took off 10 bases at V and 4 bases at J, with 16 bases between the two ends. This CDR3 spans 13 amino acids. The CDR3 sequence is CATRSDNGTEAFF. CDR3 bases: TGTGCCACCCGGTCGGATAATGGCACTGAAGCTTTCTTT.

The chain has TRBV7-6 and TRBJ2-3; D is perhaps TRBD2 (7 bases). The ends were cut back, 2 bases at V and 4 bases at J, with 16 bases in the middle. The CDR3 is 16 residues long. Germline loops: CDR1 SGHVS, CDR2 FNYEAQ. The CDR3 sequence is CASSLRGGANADTQYF. The CDR3 DNA sequence: TGTGCCAGCAGCTTAAGGGGGGGGGCGAACGCAGATACGCAGTATTTT. Supplemented by reference TRBV7-6 and TRBJ2-3, the full variable domain reads GAGVSQSPRYKVTKRGQDVALRCDPISGHVSLYWYRQALGQGPEFLTYFNYEAQQDKSGLPNDRFSAERPEGSISTLTIQRTEQRDSAMYRCASSLRGGANADTQYFGPGTRLTVL.

The sample holds many counts of this clonotype. The chain employs TRBV4-3 and TRBJ2-7; weak D call: TRBD1 (5 bases). The CDR3 sequence is 15 residues long. Germline-derived CDR1 and CDR2 are LGHNA and YSLEER. The V gene lost 5 bases and the J gene lost 2 bases, with 16 bases spanning the gap. CDR3 protein: CASSTHPGNAYEQYF. The CDR3 coding sequence is TGCGCCAGCAGCACCCACCCAGGGAACGCCTACGAGCAGTACTTC.

This clonotype was counted only a few times. J is TRBJ1-5 and V is TRBV7-8; 9 bases map to TRBD1. The CDR3 runs 17 residues. Per the germline V gene, CDR1 is SGHVS and CDR2 is FQNEAQ. With 2 bases clipped from V and 6 bases from J, the junction kept 11 bases outside the gene matches. This chain's CDR3 is CASSLLPDRGRGQPQHF. The CDR3 region has the DNA TGTGCCAGCAGCTTACTCCCGGACAGGGGACGAGGTCAGCCCCAGCATTTT.

The V gene is TRBV30, the J gene TRBJ1-5; D gene ambiguous. V lost 1 base, J lost 0 bases, and 10 bases lay in between. Germline values: CDR1 GTSNPN, CDR2 SVGIG (reference sequence). This CDR3 is built from 15 residues. The CDR3 DNA reads as TGTGCCTGGAGTGGGGGTTTGGGTAGCAATCAGCCCCAGCATTTT. Its translation: CAWSGGLGSNQPQHF. Complete variable domain (other parts from reference TRBV30 and TRBJ1-5): SQTIHQWPATLVQPVGSPLSLECTVEGTSNPNLYWYRQAAGRGLQLLFYSVGIGQISSEVPQNLSASRPQDRQFILSSKKLLLSDSGFYLCAWSGGLGSNQPQHFGDGTRLSIL.

Only a few counts were recorded for this clonotype. The V and J genes are TRBV4-3 and TRBJ2-3; 10 positions match TRBD2. Trimming at V came to 0 bases and at J to 5 bases, leaving 14 bases not matched to a gene. Germline V lookup: CDR1 LGHNA, CDR2 YSLEER. The CDR3 extends over 19 amino acids. This CDR3 is CASSQDSSGGAGGRDTQYF. The CDR3 DNA reads as TGCGCCAGCAGCCAAGATTCCTCGGGGGGAGCGGGGGGGCGAGATACGCAGTATTTT.

This clonotype has a count of ten or more. The chain uses TRBV19 and TRBJ2-7; D is unresolved. This CDR3 region has 12 residues. The V end was cut by 6 bases, the J end by 2 bases, with 8 bases between. Germline V CDR1 and CDR2: LNHDA, SQIVND (reference sequence). In DNA, the CDR3 is TGTGCCAGTAGGGCAGCGACCTACGAGCAGTACTTC. Its translation: CASRAATYEQYF.

This clonotype occurred many times. This chain links TRBV29-1 with TRBJ2-5; D uncertain. The CDR3 is made up of 12 amino acids. Trimming left V 4 bases short and J 3 bases short, with 9 bases between. CDR1 and CDR2 (germline): SQVTM, ANQGSEA. In nucleotides, the CDR3 is TGCAGCGTTGGGGTAGGGAAAGAGACCCAGTACTTC. Translation gives CSVGVGKETQYF.

This clonotype was counted ten times or more. This chain links TRBV24-1 with TRBJ2-1, with D uncertain. In germline, CDR1 is KGHDR, CDR2 SFDVKD. Trimming pared 3 bases from V and 5 bases from J, leaving 10 bases between. CDR3 length equals 14 residues. The CDR3 DNA follows: TGTGCCACCAGTGATCCAGGTCGAGACAATGAGCAGTTCTTC. Its translation is CATSDPGRDNEQFF.

The rearrangement links TRBV4-2 to TRBJ2-7; TRBD1 agrees at 7 bases. Trimming removed 5 bases from V and 4 bases from J; junction bases left unmatched: 8. CDR1 and CDR2 (germline): LGHNA, YNFKEQ. The CDR3 has 14 residues. CDR3 sequence (DNA): TGTGCCAGCAGCTTCCGACAGGGATCGTACGAGCAGTACTTC. Encoded protein: CASSFRQGSYEQYF.